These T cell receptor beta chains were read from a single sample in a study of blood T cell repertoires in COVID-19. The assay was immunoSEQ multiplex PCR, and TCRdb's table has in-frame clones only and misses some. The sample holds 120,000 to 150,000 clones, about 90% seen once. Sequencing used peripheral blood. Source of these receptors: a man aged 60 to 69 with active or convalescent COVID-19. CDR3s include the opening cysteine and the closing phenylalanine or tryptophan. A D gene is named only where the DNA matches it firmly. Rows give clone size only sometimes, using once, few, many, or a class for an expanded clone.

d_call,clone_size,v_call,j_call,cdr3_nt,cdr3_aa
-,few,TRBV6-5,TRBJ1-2,TGTGCCAGCAGTTACTCGACCGGGAGGGATGGCTACACCTTC,CASSYSTGRDGYTF
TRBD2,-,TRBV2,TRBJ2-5,TGTGCCAGCAAAAGGACTAGTTACGGCCAAGAGACCCAGTACTTC,CASKRTSYGQETQYF
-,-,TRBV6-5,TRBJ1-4,TGTGCCAGCGCAGGGTCAACTAATGAAAAACTGTTTTTT,CASAGSTNEKLFF
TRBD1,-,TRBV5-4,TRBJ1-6,TGTGCCAGCAGCCGAGATGACAGGGGTAATTCACCCCTCCACTTT,CASSRDDRGNSPLHF
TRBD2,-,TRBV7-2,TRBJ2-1,TGTGCCAGCAGCCGCGAGCGGGGCGCCTACAATGAGCAGTTCTTC,CASSRERGAYNEQFF
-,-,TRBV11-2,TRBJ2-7,TGTGCCAGCAGCCCCCCTAAAGCGGGCCTCTCCTACGAGCAGTACTTC,CASSPPKAGLSYEQYF
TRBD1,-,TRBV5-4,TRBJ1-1,TGTGCCAGCAGCTCGGGGACAGTCATGAACACTGAAGCTTTCTTT,CASSSGTVMNTEAFF
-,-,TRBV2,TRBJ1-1,TGTGCCAGCAGTGAAGCGAGATCCCTCGAGGGAGCTTTCTTT,CASSEARSLEGAFF
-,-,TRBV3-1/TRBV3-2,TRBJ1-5,TGTGCCAGCAGCCTAGGACAGAGCAATCAGCCCCAGCATTTT,CASSLGQSNQPQHF
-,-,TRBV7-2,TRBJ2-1,TGTGCCAGCAGCCTGTACAGGGCGCTCTACAATGAGCAGTTCTTC,CASSLYRALYNEQFF
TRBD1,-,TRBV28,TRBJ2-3,TGTGCCAGCAGTTTTATAGGGACAGGGACAGATACGCAGTATTTT,CASSFIGTGTDTQYF
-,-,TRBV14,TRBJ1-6,TGTGCCAGCAGCCGAGGGTACAATTCACCCCTCCACTTT,CASSRGYNSPLHF
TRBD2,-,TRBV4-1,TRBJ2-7,TGCGCCAGCAGCCAAGATACACGGGAGGACTCCTACGAGCAGTACTTC,CASSQDTREDSYEQYF
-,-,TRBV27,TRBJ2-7,TGTGCCAGCAGACCTGGGACTCCCCCCGTCTACGAGCAGTACTTC,CASRPGTPPVYEQYF
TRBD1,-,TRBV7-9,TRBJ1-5,TGTGCCAGCAGCTCGGACAGGGACAATCAGCCCCAGCATTTT,CASSSDRDNQPQHF
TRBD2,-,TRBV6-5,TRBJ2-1,TGTGCCACCATAGCGGGGCCGTCCTACAATGAGCAGTTCTTC,CATIAGPSYNEQFF
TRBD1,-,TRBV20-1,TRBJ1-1,TGCAGTGCTAGTCCGTATGACAGGGCTAACACTGAAGCTTTCTTT,CSASPYDRANTEAFF
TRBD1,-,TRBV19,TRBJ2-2,TGTGCCAGTAGGGACAGGGGCCGCACCGGGGAGCTGTTTTTT,CASRDRGRTGELFF
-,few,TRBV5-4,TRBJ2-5,TGTGCCAGCAGCTTGGGGTCCAGACTGTACCAAGAGACCCAGTACTTC,CASSLGSRLYQETQYF
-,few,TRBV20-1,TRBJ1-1,TGCAGTGCTAGTAACAGGCTGAACACTGAAGCTTTCTTT,CSASNRLNTEAFF
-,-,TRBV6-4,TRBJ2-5,TGTGCCAGCAGTCACAGGGTCGGAGAGACCCAGTACTTC,CASSHRVGETQYF
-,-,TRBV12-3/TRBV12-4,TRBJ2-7,TGTGCCAGCAGCCCCACCCGGGGCGAGCAGTACTTC,CASSPTRGEQYF